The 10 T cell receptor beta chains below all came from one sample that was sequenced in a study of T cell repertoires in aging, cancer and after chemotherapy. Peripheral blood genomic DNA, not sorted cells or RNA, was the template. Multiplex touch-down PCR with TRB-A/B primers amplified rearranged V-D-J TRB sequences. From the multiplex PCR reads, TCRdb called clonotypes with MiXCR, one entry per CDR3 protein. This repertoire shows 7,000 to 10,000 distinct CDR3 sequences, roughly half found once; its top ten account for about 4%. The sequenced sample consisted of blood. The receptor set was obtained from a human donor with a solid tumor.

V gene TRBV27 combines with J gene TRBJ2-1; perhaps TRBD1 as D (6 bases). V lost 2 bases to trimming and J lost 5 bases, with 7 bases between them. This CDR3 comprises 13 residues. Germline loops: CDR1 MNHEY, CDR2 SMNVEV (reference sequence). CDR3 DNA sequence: TGTGCCAGCAGTTTAAGGGGGAACAATGAGCAGTTCTTC. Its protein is CASSLRGNNEQFF.

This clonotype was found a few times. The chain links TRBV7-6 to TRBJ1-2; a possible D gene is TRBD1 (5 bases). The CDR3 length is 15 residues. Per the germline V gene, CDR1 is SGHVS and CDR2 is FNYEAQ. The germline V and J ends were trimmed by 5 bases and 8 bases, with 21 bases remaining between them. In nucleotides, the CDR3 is TGTGCCAGCAGCATCCGTGGGGTTACAGGCCACGGCTACACCTTC. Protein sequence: CASSIRGVTGHGYTF. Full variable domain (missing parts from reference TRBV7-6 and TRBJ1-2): GAGVSQSPRYKVTKRGQDVALRCDPISGHVSLYWYRQALGQGPEFLTYFNYEAQQDKSGLPNDRFSAERPEGSISTLTIQRTEQRDSAMYRCASSIRGVTGHGYTFGSGTRLTVV.

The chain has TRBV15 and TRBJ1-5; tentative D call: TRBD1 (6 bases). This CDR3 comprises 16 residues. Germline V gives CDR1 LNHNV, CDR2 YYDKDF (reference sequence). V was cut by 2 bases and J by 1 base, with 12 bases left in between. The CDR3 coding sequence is TGTGCCACCAGCAGATACAGGGACTTGAGCAATCAGCCCCAGCATTTT. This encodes CATSRYRDLSNQPQHF.

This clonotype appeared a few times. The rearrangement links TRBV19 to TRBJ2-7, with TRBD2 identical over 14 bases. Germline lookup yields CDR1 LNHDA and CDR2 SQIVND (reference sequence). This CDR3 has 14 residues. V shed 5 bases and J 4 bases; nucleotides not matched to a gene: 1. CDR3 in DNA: TGTGCCAGTAGTGGACTAGCGGGAGGATACGAGCAGTACTTC. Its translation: CASSGLAGGYEQYF.

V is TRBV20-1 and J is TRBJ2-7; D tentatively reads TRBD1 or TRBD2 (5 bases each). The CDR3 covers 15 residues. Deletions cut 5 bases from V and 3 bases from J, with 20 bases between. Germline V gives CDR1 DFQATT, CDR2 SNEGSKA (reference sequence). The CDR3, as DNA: TGCAGTGCTCGTCCTCTGGACACGGGAATCTACGAGCAGTACTTC. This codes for CSARPLDTGIYEQYF.

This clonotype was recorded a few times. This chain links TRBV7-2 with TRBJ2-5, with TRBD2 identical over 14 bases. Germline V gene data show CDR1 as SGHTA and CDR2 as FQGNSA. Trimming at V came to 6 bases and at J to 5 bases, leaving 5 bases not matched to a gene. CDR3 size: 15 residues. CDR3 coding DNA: TGTGCCAGCAGTAGGGGGACTAGCGGGAGTGAGACCCAGTACTTC. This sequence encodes CASSRGTSGSETQYF.

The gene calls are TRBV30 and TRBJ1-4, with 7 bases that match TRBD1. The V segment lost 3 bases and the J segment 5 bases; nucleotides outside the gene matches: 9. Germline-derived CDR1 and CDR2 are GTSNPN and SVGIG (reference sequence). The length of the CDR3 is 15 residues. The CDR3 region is CAWRIGGQANEKLFF. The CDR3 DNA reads TGTGCCTGGAGAATCGGTGGACAGGCGAATGAAAAACTGTTTTTT.

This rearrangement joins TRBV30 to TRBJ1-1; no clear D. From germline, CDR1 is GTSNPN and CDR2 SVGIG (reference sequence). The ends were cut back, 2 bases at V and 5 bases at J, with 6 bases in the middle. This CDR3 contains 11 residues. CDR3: CAWSIRTEAFF. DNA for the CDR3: TGTGCCTGGAGTATCCGGACTGAAGCTTTCTTT.

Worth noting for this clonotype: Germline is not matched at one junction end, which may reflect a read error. DNA of the CDR3: TGCGCCAGCAGATTGGGACAGGGGGCGAGTTTTGAAGCTTTCTTT. It encodes CASRLGQGASFEAFF. The rearrangement joins TRBV5-1 to TRBJ1-1; TRBD1 aligns across 12 bases. Germline loops: CDR1 SGHRS, CDR2 YFSETQ. This CDR3 spans 15 amino acids. The full variable domain, rest sourced from reference TRBV5-1 and TRBJ1-1, is KAGVTQTPRYLIKTRGQQVTLSCSPISGHRSVSWYQQTPGQGLQFLFEYFSETQRNKGNFPGRFSGRQFSNSRSEMNVSTLELGDSALYLCASRLGQGASFEAFFGQGTRLTVV.

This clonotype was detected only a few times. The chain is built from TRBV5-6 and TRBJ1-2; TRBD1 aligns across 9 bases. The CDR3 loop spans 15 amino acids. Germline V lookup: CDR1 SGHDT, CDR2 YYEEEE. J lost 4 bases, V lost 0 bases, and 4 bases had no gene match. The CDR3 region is CASSLAGQGIYGYTF. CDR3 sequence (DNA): TGTGCCAGCAGCTTGGCGGGACAGGGCATCTATGGCTACACCTTC.